A single sample is the source of the 20 T cell receptor beta chains below, sequenced in a study of shared clonotypes between healthy human individuals. Sequencing used immunoSEQ multiplex PCR; TCRdb keeps in-frame clones, though not all of them. Of 2.3 million or so clones listed, over 90% are singletons. Sequencing was done on a sample of naive CD4+ T cells from PBMCs. Documented subset: CD45RA+ positively selected. Every receptor here comes from a man between 18 and 29 years old in good health. Some clones in this sample may be carry-over from other donors' samples.

The chain employs TRBV18 and TRBJ2-7; 14 nucleotides align to TRBD2. The trim removed 8 bases at V and 6 bases at J, leaving 9 bases unmatched. Per germline, CDR1 KGHSH and CDR2 LQKENI. The length of the CDR3 is 15 residues. CDR3 coding DNA: TGTGCCAGCCATATCGGGACTAGCGGGAGTCGCGAGCAGTACTTC. Its protein is CASHIGTSGSREQYF.

V usage is TRBV11-2 and J usage is TRBJ2-7; D gene unclear. Germline CDR1 SGHAT, CDR2 FQNNGV. The ends were cut back, 0 bases at V and 0 bases at J, with 6 bases in the middle. The CDR3 loop spans 14 amino acids. The chain's CDR3 is CASSLDPDSYEQYF. The CDR3 nucleotides are TGTGCCAGCAGCTTAGACCCGGACTCCTACGAGCAGTACTTC.

This clone was seen just once. The chain employs TRBV25-1 and TRBJ1-1; D gene ambiguous. CDR1 and CDR2 (germline): MGHDK, SYGVNS. Trimming pared 3 bases from V and 2 bases from J, leaving 10 bases between. The CDR3 extends over 14 amino acids. CDR3 loop: CASSDSRSNTEAFF. Written as DNA, the CDR3 is TGTGCCAGCAGTGATAGCAGGAGTAACACTGAAGCTTTCTTT.

The rearrangement links TRBV19 to TRBJ1-2; TRBD1 might be the D (6 bases). Between the trimmed V and J ends, which lost 4 bases and 2 bases, there was a span of 20 bases. CDR3 length: 17 amino acids. Germline V gene lookup returns CDR1 LNHDA and CDR2 SQIVND (reference sequence). CDR3 bases: TGTGCCAGTAGTAGTCAGGGCAGGGGCATAGGAAACTATGGCTACACCTTC. Residues: CASSSQGRGIGNYGYTF.

V gene TRBV27 combines with J gene TRBJ2-2; TRBD1 is a possible D gene (6 bases). Germline values: CDR1 MNHEY, CDR2 SMNVEV (reference sequence). The V and J ends lost 2 bases and 4 bases respectively, with 11 bases between them. This CDR3 has 15 residues. The CDR3 DNA sequence: TGTGCCAGCAGTTTACAGGGGAAGGGCACCGGGGAGCTGTTTTTT. It translates to CASSLQGKGTGELFF.

The chain is built from TRBV11-3 and TRBJ2-1, with D maybe TRBD1 (5 bases). The germline V gene encodes CDR1 SGHNT and CDR2 YENEEA. Trimming cost V 5 bases and J 4 bases, with 15 bases left between them. The CDR3 spans 15 residues. CDR3 DNA sequence: TGTGCCAGCAGCGTAGGAAGCAGGGTTTACAATGAGCAGTTCTTC. This sequence encodes CASSVGSRVYNEQFF.

The gene calls are TRBV5-1 and TRBJ2-3; D gene uncertain. V lost 1 base to trimming and J lost 0 bases, with 12 bases between them. CDR3 length: 16 amino acids. The germline V gene has CDR1 SGHRS and CDR2 YFSETQ. The CDR3 sequence is CASSLLGLASTDTQYF. In nucleotides, the CDR3 is TGCGCCAGCAGCTTGCTGGGCTTAGCTAGCACAGATACGCAGTATTTT. Full variable domain (remainder filled in from reference TRBV5-1 and TRBJ2-3): KAGVTQTPRYLIKTRGQQVTLSCSPISGHRSVSWYQQTPGQGLQFLFEYFSETQRNKGNFPGRFSGRQFSNSRSEMNVSTLELGDSALYLCASSLLGLASTDTQYFGPGTRLTVL.

V is TRBV5-1 and J is TRBJ2-6; 8 bases agree with TRBD1. Looked up from germline, CDR1 is SGHRS and CDR2 is YFSETQ. Trimming removed 4 bases from V and 0 bases from J; junction bases left unmatched: 18. This CDR3 has 21 amino acids. The CDR3 DNA reads as TGCGCCAGCAGCCCACCTCAACTTTTGACAGGGGACCACTCTGGGGCCAACGTCCTGACTTTC. This translates into CASSPPQLLTGDHSGANVLTF.

The V and J genes are TRBV5-4 and TRBJ2-3; D gene unclear. This CDR3 comprises 14 residues. Trimming left V 4 bases short and J 2 bases short, with 11 bases between. The germline gives CDR1 SGHNT, CDR2 YYREEE (reference sequence). CDR3 in DNA: TGTGCCAGCAGCCCCAATCTTTTCACAGATACGCAGTATTTT. It specifies CASSPNLFTDTQYF.

This clone was seen a handful of times. Other nucleotide sequences from this sample produce the same CDR3. This chain joins TRBV28 and TRBJ1-2; D remains unclear. Trimming took 3 bases from V and 8 from J, leaving 10 bases between them. This CDR3 spans 12 amino acids. Germline values: CDR1 MDHEN, CDR2 SYDVKM. The CDR3 loop is CASSFSGSGYTF. CDR3 nucleotide sequence: TGTGCCAGCAGTTTCTCAGGAAGCGGCTACACCTTC.

The V gene is TRBV6-1, the J gene TRBJ1-5; no definite D call. The germline V and J ends were trimmed by 1 base and 9 bases, with 4 bases remaining between them. The CDR3 loop spans 11 amino acids. CDR1 and CDR2 from the germline V gene are MNHNS and SASEGT. The CDR3 region is CASSEVPPQHF. CDR3 in DNA: TGTGCCAGCAGTGAAGTCCCGCCCCAGCATTTT.

This clone came up once. The J gene is TRBJ1-1, the V gene TRBV15; unclear D gene. The CDR3 is 14 residues long. Germline CDR1 and CDR2: LNHNV and YYDKDF (reference sequence). V was cut by 5 bases and J by 0 bases, with 10 bases left in between. CDR3 in amino acids: CATSRSGLNTEAFF. CDR3 in DNA: TGTGCCACCAGCCGCAGTGGGCTGAACACTGAAGCTTTCTTT.

This clone was observed a few times. The same CDR3 arises from other DNA sequences in this sample as well. The V call is TRBV28, the J call TRBJ1-5; 7 positions match TRBD1. The germline CDR1 and CDR2 sequences are MDHEN and SYDVKM. CDR3 length equals 12 residues. J lost 4 bases, V lost 8 bases, and 2 bases had no gene match. CDR3: CASRTGNQPQHF. In DNA form, the CDR3 reads TGTGCCAGCCGGACAGGTAATCAGCCCCAGCATTTT.

The chain recombines TRBV4-2 with TRBJ2-1; TRBD2 matches at 7 bases. V lost 2 bases, J lost 6 bases, and 4 bases stayed unmatched. The length of the CDR3 is 14 residues. The germline gives CDR1 LGHNA, CDR2 YNFKEQ. The CDR3 region has the DNA TGTGCCAGCAGCCAACCCTGGGGGGGCAATGAGCAGTTCTTC. Its translation: CASSQPWGGNEQFF.

This clone was picked up one time. J is TRBJ1-1 and V is TRBV18; D is unresolved. Trimming removed 0 bases from V and 2 bases from J, with 7 bases in between. CDR1 and CDR2 from the germline V gene are KGHSH and LQKENI. The CDR3 is made up of 14 amino acids. The DNA of the CDR3 is TGTGCCAGCTCACCACCGGGGTACAACACTGAAGCTTTCTTT. Protein product: CASSPPGYNTEAFF.

The chain employs TRBV6-5 and TRBJ2-5; 10 bases are shared with TRBD2. The CDR3 is made up of 16 amino acids. V shed 0 bases and J 4 bases; nucleotides not matched to a gene: 5. In germline, CDR1 is MNHEY, CDR2 SVGAGI. CDR3 amino acids: CASSYSGASGGETQYF. The CDR3 DNA follows: TGTGCCAGCAGTTACTCAGGGGCTAGCGGGGGAGAGACCCAGTACTTC.

Turning to this clone: This CDR3 is also generated by other DNA sequences in the sample. The chain is built from TRBV6-5 and TRBJ1-2; D is uncertain. Germline loops: CDR1 MNHEY, CDR2 SVGAGI. Deletions cut 0 bases from V and 2 bases from J, with 7 bases between. This CDR3 comprises 14 residues. CDR3 nucleotide sequence: TGTGCCAGCAGTTACTCGAGGCGGAACTATGGCTACACCTTC. Translating gives CASSYSRRNYGYTF.

The V and J genes are TRBV6-5 and TRBJ2-5, with D unclear. The CDR3 is 14 amino acids. Germline V gene lookup returns CDR1 MNHEY and CDR2 SVGAGI. V was clipped by 6 bases and J by 4 bases, with 15 bases between them. In DNA, the CDR3 is TGTGCCAGCAGCCTCCCCAACTTTCCAGAGACCCAGTACTTC. Protein: CASSLPNFPETQYF.

The chain carries TRBV2 and TRBJ2-5; no clear D. The germline V and J ends were trimmed by 3 bases and 5 bases, with 13 bases remaining between them. Germline V lookup: CDR1 SNHLY, CDR2 FYNNEI. CDR3 length equals 14 residues. For the CDR3, the DNA is TGTGCCAGCAGTGAGGCCAGGATGGGGGAGACCCAGTACTTC. The encoded protein is CASSEARMGETQYF.

This chain connects TRBV30 to TRBJ2-2; either TRBD1 or TRBD2 may fit D (6 bases each). Trimming left V 6 bases short and J 0 bases short, with 17 bases between. The CDR3 length is 16 residues. CDR1 and CDR2 from the germline V gene are GTSNPN and SVGIG (reference sequence). In nucleotides, the CDR3 is TGTGCCTGCCGGAGGAGGGGGGTTTCGAACACCGGGGAGCTGTTTTTT. Residues: CACRRRGVSNTGELFF.